Following are 10 T cell receptor beta chains from one sample sequenced in a study of CD8+ T cells in alopecia areata (dated by TCRdb to between 2017 and 2018). Libraries were prepared through the immunoSEQ multiplex PCR assay. RNA was extracted from all samples and reverse transcribed into cDNA as template for TCR sequencing. The table was pulled from immuneACCESS by TCRdb, which kept in-frame rearrangements only. Such tables lose some clones; where checked, under half of the loss comes from unresolved V genes, and the rest has no known cause. The sample has 200,000 or so clones on record, roughly two fifths of them singletons. The top ten hold about 2.6% of the sample. According to the study, the label for this sample's treatment or condition signals: oral pan-JAK inhibitor, 5-10 mg twice daily. Here the sequenced sample was CD4+ T cells sorted from blood, taken between weeks 36 and 40, from a patient treated with tofacitinib. These receptors were taken from a human donor with alopecia areata.

In this sample, this clone turned up a few times. Within the sample, other DNA sequences also encode this same CDR3. The chain joins TRBV20-1 to TRBJ2-5, with unresolved D. Germline CDR1 and CDR2: DFQATT and SNEGSKA (reference sequence). Trimming removed 3 bases at V and 3 bases at J, with 5 bases between. CDR3 length equals 11 residues. CDR3 protein: CSARAEETQYF. CDR3 in DNA: TGCAGTGCTAGGGCCGAAGAGACCCAGTACTTC.

This clone was seen a handful of times. V gene TRBV6-5 combines with J gene TRBJ1-3, with D uncertain. Trimming shortened V by 2 bases and J by 3 bases, and 8 bases separated the two germline ends. Germline CDR1 and CDR2: MNHEY and SVGAGI. This CDR3 has 14 amino acids. CDR3 loop: CASSYRTSGNTIYF. The CDR3 DNA follows: TGTGCCAGCAGTTACCGGACTAGTGGAAACACCATATATTTT.

This chain connects TRBV6-5 to TRBJ2-1; 7 bases are a match to TRBD1. This CDR3 spans 13 amino acids. Trimming cost V 6 bases and J 12 bases; bases outside gene matches: 11. The germline V gene has CDR1 MNHEY and CDR2 SVGAGI. DNA for the CDR3: TGTGCCAGCAGCACCGACAGGGATAGGGGGCAGTTCTTC. Its protein is CASSTDRDRGQFF.

This clone was seen only once. This sequence joins TRBV27 and TRBJ2-5, with TRBD1 matching 12 bases. This CDR3 is built from 16 residues. Germline V lookup: CDR1 MNHEY, CDR2 SMNVEV (reference sequence). V dropped 4 bases and J dropped 7; count of bases not matched to a gene: 10. The CDR3 here is CASSSAGTGGAGTQYF. CDR3 bases: TGTGCCAGCAGTTCGGCCGGGACAGGGGGCGCGGGGACCCAGTACTTC.

The chain recombines TRBV9 with TRBJ1-1; TRBD1 matches 8 bases. V lost 4 bases to trimming and J lost 3 bases; unmatched junction nucleotides: 8. Germline V gives CDR1 SGDLS, CDR2 YYNGEE. The CDR3 covers 15 residues. The CDR3, as DNA: TGTGCCAGCAGCCCCCACGCAGGGGGCTACACTGAAGCTTTCTTT. Protein sequence: CASSPHAGGYTEAFF.

V gene TRBV5-1 combines with J gene TRBJ2-3; weak D call: TRBD2 (6 bases). Trimming shortened V by 4 bases and J by 1 base, and 13 bases separated the two germline ends. The germline gives CDR1 SGHRS, CDR2 YFSETQ. This CDR3 is 15 amino acids long. CDR3 amino acids: CASSVSGVGTDTQYF. The DNA of the CDR3 is TGCGCCAGCAGCGTATCGGGAGTCGGCACAGATACGCAGTATTTT.

The chain is built from TRBV2 and TRBJ2-7; no firm D call. This CDR3 has 12 amino acids. Per germline, CDR1 SNHLY and CDR2 FYNNEI. The V end lost 5 bases, the J end lost 7 bases, and 12 bases lay between the germline ends. CDR3 DNA: TGTGCCAGCAGTTCGATCTTAGGGGAGCAGTACTTC. Translated, it gives CASSSILGEQYF. Full variable domain (remainder filled in from reference TRBV2 and TRBJ2-7): EPEVTQTPSHQVTQMGQEVILRCVPISNHLYFYWYRQILGQKVEFLVSFYNNEISEKSEIFDDQFSVERPDGSNFTLKIRSTKLEDSAMYFCASSSILGEQYFGPGTRLTVT.

This chain uses TRBV7-8 with TRBJ1-1; no reliable D call. Germline values: CDR1 SGHVS, CDR2 FQNEAQ. V lost 2 bases and J lost 1, with 11 bases in between. The CDR3 runs to 15 residues. The CDR3 here is CASSLREVKNTEAFF. In DNA form, the CDR3 reads TGTGCCAGCAGCTTAAGGGAAGTAAAGAACACTGAAGCTTTCTTT.

This chain uses TRBV13 with TRBJ2-3, with 8 bases matching TRBD2. Losses at the gene ends were 1 base for V and 2 bases for J; bases not matched to a gene: 5. The CDR3 has 16 residues. Germline V CDR1 and CDR2: PRHDT, FYEKMQ (reference sequence). The CDR3, as DNA: TGTGCCAGCAGCTTAGACGGGAGGGCCGCCACAGATACGCAGTATTTT. It codes for CASSLDGRAATDTQYF.

The CDR3 protein is CASSLNRGLDTDTQYF. DNA of the CDR3: TGTGCCAGCAGCTTAAACAGGGGGCTGGACACAGATACGCAGTATTTT. The chain combines TRBV7-9 with TRBJ2-3, with TRBD1 matching 9 bases. Germline trimming cut 2 bases from V and 2 bases from J; bases unmatched to any gene: 5. The CDR3 loop spans 16 amino acids. Germline loops: CDR1 SEHNR, CDR2 FQNEAQ (reference sequence).